The rows below give T cell receptor beta chains drawn from one sample of a study of kidney transplant recipient with SARS-CoV-2 infection. One entry per CDR3 protein, called by TCRdb with MiXCR from the reads. This sample has under 300,000 distinct CDR3 sequences, with more than 25% found just once. This sample comprised a blood sample, obtained at baseline and on day 111 from a kidney transplant recipient. The receptors stem from a male patient in his thirties who had COVID-19 and was a kidney transplant recipient. The graft donor may have given rise to some T cells. Both conserved end residues are part of each CDR3. A D gene is named only where the DNA matches it firmly. Size is omitted from some rows. Given values are once, few, many or a class for expanded clones.

V	J	D	size	CDR3	DNA
TRBV6-1	TRBJ1-2	-	-	CASSDLGECRKTYGYTF	TGTGCCAGCAGTGACCTAGGGGAATGTAGAAAGACCTATGGCTACACCTTC
TRBV20-1	TRBJ2-3	-	few	CSAAWPGPGLNTDTQYF	TGCAGTGCCGCGTGGCCGGGCCCGGGGTTAAATACAGATACGCAGTATTTT
TRBV28	TRBJ2-7	-	many	CASSLYGTSDYEQYF	TGTGCCAGCAGTCTTTACGGGACTTCCGACTACGAGCAGTACTTC
TRBV5-5	TRBJ1-2	-	many	CASVGRVSRKTYGYTF	TGTGCCAGCGTAGGCCGTGTCTCGCGAAAGACCTATGGCTACACCTTC
TRBV28	TRBJ2-5	TRBD2	many	CASKLGSGGPPQYF	TGTGCCAGCAAGCTCGGTAGCGGGGGACCTCCCCAGTACTTC
TRBV15	TRBJ2-6	-	-	CVTSRRGSGANVLTF	TGTGTCACCAGCAGGCGGGGCTCTGGGGCCAACGTCCTGACTTTC
TRBV7-2	TRBJ1-2	-	-	CASSDRYRDGKTYGYTF	TGTGCCAGCAGCGACCGGTACAGAGACGGAAAGACCTATGGCTACACCTTC
TRBV20-1	TRBJ2-7	TRBD1	many	CSANPGQRRYEQYF	TGCAGTGCCAACCCGGGACAGAGACGCTACGAGCAGTACTTC
TRBV3-1	TRBJ1-2	TRBD1	many	CASSPRTGGVGGYTF	TGTGCCAGCAGCCCCAGGACAGGAGGGGTTGGTGGGTACACCTTC
TRBV14	TRBJ1-4	-	many	CASSRLGVNEKLFF	TGTGCCAGCAGCAGACTCGGGGTTAATGAAAAACTGTTTTTT
TRBV28	TRBJ2-4	TRBD1	many	CASSPLDRSQYF	TGTGCCAGCAGCCCTTTGGACAGGTCACAGTACTTC
TRBV12-3/TRBV12-4	TRBJ2-3	-	many	CASSLLPDTQYF	TGTGCCAGCAGTTTACTCCCAGATACGCAGTATTTT
TRBV20-1	TRBJ2-1	-	few	CSVKDSGLDYNEQFF	TGCAGTGTTAAGGACTCAGGACTGGACTACAATGAGCAGTTCTTC
TRBV7-9	TRBJ2-1	TRBD2	few	CASSSRTSQNEQFF	TGTGCCAGCAGCTCGAGGACTAGTCAAAATGAGCAGTTCTTC
TRBV6-5	TRBJ2-7	TRBD2	many	CASTLGSGGNSYEQYF	TGTGCCAGCACCCTCGGGAGCGGGGGCAACTCCTACGAGCAGTACTTC
TRBV5-1	TRBJ1-3	TRBD1	many	CASSLDSGTGVSGNTIYF	TGCGCCAGCAGCTTGGACTCCGGGACAGGGGTCTCTGGAAACACCATATATTTT
TRBV28	TRBJ2-7	TRBD2	many	CASSFLGPPGGYEQYF	TGTGCCAGCAGTTTCCTAGGACCCCCGGGGGGCTACGAGCAGTACTTC
TRBV20-1	TRBJ1-2	TRBD1	many	CSATTGGNYGYTF	TGCAGTGCTACAACAGGGGGCAACTATGGCTACACCTTC
TRBV7-9	TRBJ2-3	TRBD2	few	CASSLGTSGMGTDTQYF	TGTGCCAGCAGCTTAGGGACTAGCGGGATGGGCACAGATACGCAGTATTTT
TRBV4-2	TRBJ2-1	TRBD2	many	CASSQELIGGSLFF	TGTGCCAGCAGCCAAGAACTGATTGGCGGGAGTTTGTTCTTC
TRBV27	TRBJ2-5	TRBD2	once	CAGRQDAGTSVSGETQYF	TGTGCCGGCAGACAAGACGCCGGGACTAGCGTAAGTGGAGAGACCCAGTACTTC
TRBV4-1	TRBJ2-1	-	-	CASSQEDSLSSYNEQFF	TGCGCCAGCAGCCAAGAGGACAGCTTGAGCTCCTACAATGAGCAGTTCTTC
TRBV20-1	TRBJ2-5	-	-	CSARDLEGTQETQYF	TGCAGTGCTAGAGATCTCGAGGGGACCCAAGAGACCCAGTACTTC
TRBV10-3	TRBJ2-1	-	medium-sized	CAISVGNEQFF	TGTGCCATCAGTGTGGGCAATGAGCAGTTCTTC
TRBV10-3	TRBJ1-6	TRBD1	many	CAISEVRGRGKSPLHF	TGTGCCATCAGTGAAGTGAGGGGCAGGGGGAAATCACCCCTCCACTTT
TRBV7-1	TRBJ1-2	-	many	CASSHVVHEGKTYGYTF	TGTGCCAGCAGCCATGTAGTTCACGAGGGAAAGACCTATGGCTACACCTTC
TRBV12-3/TRBV12-4	TRBJ1-1	-	many	CASLGSWNTEAFF	TGTGCCAGCCTTGGCAGTTGGAACACTGAAGCTTTCTTT
TRBV6-8	TRBJ1-2	-	many	CASSHRGRSRKTYGYTF	TGTGCCAGCAGTCATCGTGGACGCTCTAGAAAGACCTATGGCTACACCTTC
TRBV11-2	TRBJ1-2	-	few	CASSHTTTSRKTYGYTF	TGTGCCAGCAGCCACACTACAACAAGCAGAAAGACCTATGGCTACACCTTC
TRBV4-1	TRBJ2-5	TRBD2	many	CASSLIAGQETQYF	TGCGCCAGCAGCCTAATAGCGGGGCAAGAGACCCAGTACTTC
TRBV14	TRBJ2-2	TRBD1	many	CASSQDTGGYTGELFF	TGTGCCAGCAGCCAAGATACAGGGGGCTACACCGGGGAGCTGTTTTTT
TRBV7-9	TRBJ1-2	-	many	CASSDKRYHGKTYGYTF	TGTGCCAGCAGCGACAAGCGATACCATGGAAAGACCTATGGCTACACCTTC
TRBV6-1	TRBJ1-2	-	many	CASSGKHSMRKTYGYTF	TGTGCCAGCAGTGGCAAACACTCTATGCGAAAGACCTATGGCTACACCTTC
TRBV7-3	TRBJ2-1	TRBD2	-	CASNLYVAGLQFF	TGTGCCAGCAACCTATACGTAGCGGGATTACAGTTCTTC
TRBV20-1	TRBJ1-1	TRBD1	-	CSAGTGTANTEAFF	TGCAGTGCTGGTACCGGGACAGCAAACACTGAAGCTTTCTTT
TRBV19	TRBJ2-7	-	many	CASTPSGNSYEQYF	TGTGCCAGCACCCCGTCGGGCAATTCCTACGAGCAGTACTTC
TRBV6-2/TRBV6-3	TRBJ2-4	-	-	CASSYGAGDAKNIQYF	TGTGCCAGCAGTTACGGGGCAGGGGACGCCAAAAACATTCAGTACTTC
TRBV6-9	TRBJ1-2	-	many	CASSELTPYGKTYGYTF	TGTGCCAGCAGTGAGTTAACGCCTTACGGAAAGACCTATGGCTACACCTTC
TRBV5-1	TRBJ1-5	-	many	CASRAGDGLSNQPQHF	TGCGCCAGCAGGGCAGGGGATGGCCTAAGCAATCAGCCCCAGCATTTT
TRBV20-1	TRBJ1-5	-	many	CSASPQVVSQPQHF	TGCAGTGCTAGCCCCCAGGTGGTAAGTCAGCCCCAGCATTTT
TRBV23-1	TRBJ1-2	-	many	CASSHAELRRKTYGYTF	TGCGCCAGCAGTCACGCGGAGCTACGCAGAAAGACCTATGGCTACACCTTC
TRBV6-8	TRBJ2-7	TRBD1	many	CASVPGQGFKYF	TGTGCCAGCGTCCCGGGACAGGGATTTAAGTACTTC
TRBV28	TRBJ2-3	-	many	CASSLLLSTDTQYF	TGTGCCAGCAGTTTACTATTAAGCACAGATACGCAGTATTTT
TRBV5-1	TRBJ1-1	-	many	CASSPHEGRVTEAFF	TGCGCCAGCAGCCCCCACGAGGGCAGAGTCACTGAAGCTTTCTTT
TRBV21-1	TRBJ2-3	-	many	CASRKPLATVMQDTQYF	TGTGCCAGCAGAAAACCTCTAGCTACAGTCATGCAAGATACGCAGTATTTT
TRBV29-1	TRBJ1-1	-	many	CSVGSYEAFF	TGCAGCGTTGGCTCCTATGAAGCTTTCTTT
TRBV28	TRBJ2-1	-	few	CASSYPVIQSLRNEQFF	TGTGCCAGCAGTTACCCTGTGATCCAAAGCCTCCGCAATGAGCAGTTCTTC
TRBV28	TRBJ2-7	TRBD2	many	CASSPSRTSGRYEQYF	TGTGCCAGCAGTCCCTCTCGGACTAGCGGGAGGTACGAGCAGTACTTC